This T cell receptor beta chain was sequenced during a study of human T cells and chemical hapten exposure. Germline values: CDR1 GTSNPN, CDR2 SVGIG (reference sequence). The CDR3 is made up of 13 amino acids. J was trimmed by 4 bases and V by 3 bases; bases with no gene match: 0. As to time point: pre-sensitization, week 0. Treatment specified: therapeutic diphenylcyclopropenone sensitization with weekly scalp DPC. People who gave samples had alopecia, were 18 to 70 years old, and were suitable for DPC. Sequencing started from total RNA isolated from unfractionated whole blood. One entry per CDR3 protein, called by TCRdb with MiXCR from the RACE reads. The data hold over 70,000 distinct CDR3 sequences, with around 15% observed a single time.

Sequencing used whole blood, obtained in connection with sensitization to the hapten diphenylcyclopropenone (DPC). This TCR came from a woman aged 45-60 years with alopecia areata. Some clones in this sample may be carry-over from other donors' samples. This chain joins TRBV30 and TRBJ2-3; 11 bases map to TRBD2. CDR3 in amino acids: CAWRLAGADTQYF. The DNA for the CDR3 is TGTGCCTGGAGACTAGCGGGAGCAGATACGCAGTATTTT.